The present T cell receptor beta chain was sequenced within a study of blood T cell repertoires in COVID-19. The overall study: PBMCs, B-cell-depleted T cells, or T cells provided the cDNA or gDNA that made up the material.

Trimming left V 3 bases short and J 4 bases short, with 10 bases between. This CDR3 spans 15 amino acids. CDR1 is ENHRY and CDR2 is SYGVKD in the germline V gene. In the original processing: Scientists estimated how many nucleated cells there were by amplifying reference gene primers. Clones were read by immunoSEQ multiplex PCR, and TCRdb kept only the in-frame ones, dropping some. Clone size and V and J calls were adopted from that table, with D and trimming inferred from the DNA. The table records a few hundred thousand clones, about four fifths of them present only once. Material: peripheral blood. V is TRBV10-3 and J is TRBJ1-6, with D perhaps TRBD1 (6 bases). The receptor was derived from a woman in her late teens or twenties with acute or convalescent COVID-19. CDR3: CAISDEGGYNSPLHF. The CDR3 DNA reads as TGTGCCATCAGTGATGAAGGGGGATATAATTCACCCCTCCACTTT.